Reported below is one T cell receptor beta chain. Preparation of the TCRbeta library involved a method that used unique molecular identifiers. TCRdb reprocessed the PCR reads with MiXCR, giving one entry per CDR3 protein. The data contain about 610,000 distinct CDR3 sequences, roughly a tenth of them singletons. This record belongs to a study of T-cell reconstitution after alpha-beta-depleted transplantation in children. Germline V lookup: CDR1 LNHNV, CDR2 YYDKDF (reference sequence). The CDR3 is made up of 17 amino acids. V lost 2 bases and J 1 base, leaving 15 bases between the germline ends. The chain recombines TRBV15 with TRBJ1-5, with D maybe TRBD1 (6 bases). This TCR derives from a human donor who donated a stem cell graft to a child with acute myeloid leukemia. Specimen: PBMCs from the stem cell graft donor, collected from the stem cell graft. CDR3 protein: CATSRLSGGRSNQPQHF. The CDR3 DNA reads as TGTGCCACCAGCAGATTAAGTGGGGGCAGGAGCAATCAGCCCCAGCATTTT.